A selection of T cell receptor beta chains follows, all from one sample in a study of T cells in narcolepsy. No antigens are known for them. The data were produced by immunoSEQ multiplex PCR, yet TCRdb's version contains in-frame clones alone and is incomplete. The sample contains under 3,000 clones, approximately 24% of which appear only once. The sample comprised cultured CD4+ T cells from cerebrospinal fluid. Source of these receptors: a human donor with narcolepsy. Both conserved end residues are part of each CDR3. The D gene is left open where the match is weak. The listing skips clone size in some rows; elsewhere it reads once, few, many or a size class.

clone size: NA; V gene: TRBV9; D gene: TRBD2; J gene: TRBJ2-7; CDR3 DNA: TGTGCCAGCAGCTTAGGACTAGCGGGGAACTACGAGCAGTACTTC; CDR3 protein: CASSLGLAGNYEQYF
clone size: few; V gene: TRBV11-1; D gene: TRBD2; J gene: TRBJ2-3; CDR3 DNA: TGTGCCAGCAGCTTGGGGGGGACAGATACGCAGTATTTT; CDR3 protein: CASSLGGTDTQYF
clone size: few; V gene: TRBV9; D gene: NA; J gene: TRBJ2-3; CDR3 DNA: TGTGCCAGCAGCGTAGTGGTTAGCACAGATACGCAGTATTTT; CDR3 protein: CASSVVVSTDTQYF
clone size: NA; V gene: TRBV28; D gene: NA; J gene: TRBJ1-5; CDR3 DNA: TGTGCCAGCAGTCCCTACTTGGACCAGCCCCAGCATTTT; CDR3 protein: CASSPYLDQPQHF
clone size: NA; V gene: TRBV10-3; D gene: NA; J gene: TRBJ2-5; CDR3 DNA: TGTGCCAGCAGTCCCGGGATCTCTGGAGAGACCCAGTACTTC; CDR3 protein: CASSPGISGETQYF
clone size: NA; V gene: TRBV7-6; D gene: TRBD1; J gene: TRBJ2-5; CDR3 DNA: TGTGCCAGCAGCCTTGGACAGGGGGCGCAGGAGACCCAGTACTTC; CDR3 protein: CASSLGQGAQETQYF
clone size: medium-sized; V gene: TRBV27; D gene: TRBD2; J gene: TRBJ2-5; CDR3 DNA: TGTGCCAGCAGCCTCAGGACTAGCGGGAGCGGTCAAGAGACCCAGTACTTC; CDR3 protein: CASSLRTSGSGQETQYF
clone size: NA; V gene: TRBV19; D gene: NA; J gene: TRBJ1-2; CDR3 DNA: TGTGCCAGTAGTATGCCGGGATTGGACTATGGCTACACCTTC; CDR3 protein: CASSMPGLDYGYTF
clone size: NA; V gene: TRBV7-2; D gene: TRBD2; J gene: TRBJ2-5; CDR3 DNA: TGTGCCAGCAGCTCTAGACTAGCGGGTGCCCCCCACCAAGAGACCCAGTACTTC; CDR3 protein: CASSSRLAGAPHQETQYF
clone size: NA; V gene: TRBV13; D gene: TRBD2; J gene: TRBJ2-5; CDR3 DNA: TGTGCCAGCAGCGGGAGACTAGCGGGAGACGGGACCCAGTACTTC; CDR3 protein: CASSGRLAGDGTQYF
clone size: NA; V gene: TRBV11-1; D gene: NA; J gene: TRBJ2-3; CDR3 DNA: TGTGCCAGCAGCCCCGGAGGCGGGACTCGAGGAGGGGATACGCAGTATTTT; CDR3 protein: CASSPGGGTRGGDTQYF
clone size: NA; V gene: TRBV27; D gene: NA; J gene: TRBJ2-7; CDR3 DNA: TGTGCCACCAGGACGGGGGACCAGCGCCACGAGCAGTACTTC; CDR3 protein: CATRTGDQRHEQYF
clone size: NA; V gene: TRBV18; D gene: NA; J gene: TRBJ1-1; CDR3 DNA: TGTGCCAGCTCACTGGGTGGAAATGCAGGAACTGAAGCTTTCTTT; CDR3 protein: CASSLGGNAGTEAFF
clone size: medium-sized; V gene: TRBV7-2; D gene: NA; J gene: TRBJ2-7; CDR3 DNA: TGTGCCAGCAGCACCGGTGCCCTCTTCGGCTACGAGCAGTACTTC; CDR3 protein: CASSTGALFGYEQYF
clone size: once; V gene: TRBV7-6; D gene: NA; J gene: TRBJ2-5; CDR3 DNA: TGTGCCAGCAGCTTAAGGTTAGGGCGGGAGACCCAGTACTTC; CDR3 protein: CASSLRLGRETQYF
clone size: medium-sized; V gene: TRBV28; D gene: NA; J gene: TRBJ2-6; CDR3 DNA: TGTGCCAGCAGCCCCGGAGGAGGGTCTGGGGCCAACGTCCTGACTTTC; CDR3 protein: CASSPGGGSGANVLTF
clone size: NA; V gene: TRBV7-2; D gene: NA; J gene: TRBJ2-7; CDR3 DNA: TGCGCCAGCAGCCAAAAGGGGGTTGATAGCTCCTACGAGCAGTACTTC; CDR3 protein: CASSQKGVDSSYEQYF
clone size: large; V gene: TRBV7-3; D gene: NA; J gene: TRBJ2-3; CDR3 DNA: TGTGCCAGCAGCGTCCAGGGGGGGAACACAGATACGCAGTATTTT; CDR3 protein: CASSVQGGNTDTQYF
clone size: NA; V gene: TRBV7-2; D gene: NA; J gene: TRBJ1-1; CDR3 DNA: TGTGCCAGCAGCTTGGATTGGGGCCCTGAAGCTTTCTTT; CDR3 protein: CASSLDWGPEAFF
clone size: NA; V gene: TRBV4-3; D gene: NA; J gene: TRBJ2-1; CDR3 DNA: TGCGCCAGCAGCCAAGGCGGGACAGCTTACAATGAGCAGTTCTTC; CDR3 protein: CASSQGGTAYNEQFF
clone size: few; V gene: TRBV5-6; D gene: NA; J gene: TRBJ2-7; CDR3 DNA: TGTGCCAGCAGCACAGGTTCCTACGAGCAGTACTTC; CDR3 protein: CASSTGSYEQYF
clone size: NA; V gene: TRBV5-4; D gene: NA; J gene: TRBJ2-3; CDR3 DNA: TGTGCCAGCAGCGTCCAGGGGGGGAACACAGATACGCAGTATTTT; CDR3 protein: CASSVQGGNTDTQYF
clone size: NA; V gene: TRBV6-4; D gene: NA; J gene: TRBJ2-5; CDR3 DNA: TGTGCCAGCAGTTACGTTGCCCCCGAGGAGACCCAGTACTTC; CDR3 protein: CASSYVAPEETQYF
clone size: NA; V gene: TRBV11-2; D gene: NA; J gene: TRBJ2-7; CDR3 DNA: TGTGCCAGCAGCTTAATAAGTGCCTACGAGCAGTACTTC; CDR3 protein: CASSLISAYEQYF
clone size: few; V gene: TRBV28; D gene: NA; J gene: TRBJ2-2; CDR3 DNA: TGTGCCAGCAGTCCACTTGGGGGGGCTGACGGGGAGCTGTTTTTT; CDR3 protein: CASSPLGGADGELFF
clone size: NA; V gene: TRBV27; D gene: NA; J gene: TRBJ2-6; CDR3 DNA: TGTGCCAGGAGTTCCATGACTGGTGGGGCCAACGTCCTGACTTTC; CDR3 protein: CARSSMTGGANVLTF
clone size: few; V gene: TRBV9; D gene: NA; J gene: TRBJ2-7; CDR3 DNA: TGTGCCAGCAGCAACCCCCAGCAGGGCGCCGAGCAGTACTTC; CDR3 protein: CASSNPQQGAEQYF
clone size: NA; V gene: TRBV5-4; D gene: NA; J gene: TRBJ1-1; CDR3 DNA: TGTGCCAGCAGCCATATAATGAACACTGAAGCTTTCTTT; CDR3 protein: CASSHIMNTEAFF
clone size: NA; V gene: TRBV7-1; D gene: TRBD2; J gene: TRBJ2-5; CDR3 DNA: TGTGCCAGCAGCTTAGATTCCGGCGTTCGAGGTTTCCGCGGGGAGGGGAAAGAGCAGTACTTC; CDR3 protein: CASSLDSGVRGFRGEGKEQYF
clone size: NA; V gene: TRBV25-1; D gene: NA; J gene: TRBJ1-1; CDR3 DNA: TGTGCCAGCAGCTTGGATTGGGGCCCTGAAGCTTTCTTT; CDR3 protein: CASSLDWGPEAFF
clone size: few; V gene: TRBV2; D gene: NA; J gene: TRBJ2-5; CDR3 DNA: TGTGCCAGCAGCTTAAGGTTAGGGCGGGAGACCCAGTACTTC; CDR3 protein: CASSLRLGRETQYF
clone size: NA; V gene: TRBV5-5; D gene: NA; J gene: TRBJ1-4; CDR3 DNA: TGTGCCAGCAGCCCAGGAGTTGGGGCGCCGGGTGAAAAACTGTTTTTT; CDR3 protein: CASSPGVGAPGEKLFF
clone size: few; V gene: TRBV9; D gene: NA; J gene: TRBJ1-2; CDR3 DNA: TGTGCCAGCAGCGTGGGGGAGCAAAGTTCTAACTATGGCTACACCTTC; CDR3 protein: CASSVGEQSSNYGYTF
clone size: NA; V gene: TRBV6-9; D gene: NA; J gene: TRBJ1-2; CDR3 DNA: TGTGCCAGCAGTGTAGGCTTAAGAGACTATGGCTACACCTTC; CDR3 protein: CASSVGLRDYGYTF
clone size: few; V gene: TRBV7-6; D gene: NA; J gene: TRBJ2-3; CDR3 DNA: TGTGCCAGCAGCACTAGAGGGGGAGATACGCAGTATTTT; CDR3 protein: CASSTRGGDTQYF
clone size: few; V gene: TRBV4-2; D gene: NA; J gene: TRBJ1-4; CDR3 DNA: TGTGCCAGCAGCCCAGGAGTTGGGGCGCCGGGTGAAAAACTGTTTTTT; CDR3 protein: CASSPGVGAPGEKLFF
clone size: NA; V gene: TRBV28; D gene: NA; J gene: TRBJ1-5; CDR3 DNA: TGTGCCAGCAGCCAAGATTCGAATCAGCCCCAGCATTTT; CDR3 protein: CASSQDSNQPQHF
clone size: few; V gene: TRBV7-9; D gene: NA; J gene: TRBJ2-3; CDR3 DNA: TGTGCCAGCAGCTTAGATCGACGGGGGTTAAGCACAGATACGCAGTATTTT; CDR3 protein: CASSLDRRGLSTDTQYF
clone size: once; V gene: TRBV4-2; D gene: TRBD1; J gene: TRBJ1-5; CDR3 DNA: TGTGCCAGCAGCCAAGAGGGACAGGAGAATCAGCCCCAGCATTTT; CDR3 protein: CASSQEGQENQPQHF
clone size: NA; V gene: TRBV27; D gene: NA; J gene: TRBJ1-2; CDR3 DNA: TGTGCCAGCAGTGAACTGATGAACTATGGCTACACCTTC; CDR3 protein: CASSELMNYGYTF
clone size: few; V gene: TRBV11-2; D gene: TRBD2; J gene: TRBJ2-7; CDR3 DNA: TGTGCCAGCAGCTTAGGACTAGCGGGGAACTACGAGCAGTACTTC; CDR3 protein: CASSLGLAGNYEQYF
clone size: NA; V gene: TRBV21-1; D gene: NA; J gene: TRBJ2-4; CDR3 DNA: TGTGCCAGCAGTAAGGCACTGCTACAGCAAAGAAAAAACATTCAGTACTTC; CDR3 protein: CASSKALLQQRKNIQYF